The TCR beta chain described here comes from a study of cytomegalovirus exposure and HLA in healthy donors. About the research overall: From 150 million to 200 million T cells, an earlier analysis saw under 140 million unique TCR beta sequences. Overall study results and limits: The study put 150 to 200 TCR beta chains on its list as cytomegalovirus-associated.

The CDR3 spans 13 amino acids, including both terminal residues. Germline CDR1 reads MNHEY; CDR2 reads SVGAGI. Turning to this clone: Its specificity is unknown. No conserved phenylalanine or tryptophan ends this CDR3, so it is likely a read error. No DNA is shown, since the ends of the CDR3 on it are uncertain; the CDR3 is the one TCRdb lists.

In the PCR, 60 Vbeta and 13 Jbeta primers were used. Only in-frame clones appear in the TCRdb table, and some are missing; sequencing was by immunoSEQ multiplex PCR. The sample comprises fewer than 120,000 clones, 75% to 80% of which are singletons, and under 1.5% rests with the top ten. The sample taken for sequencing was PBMCs. This TCR derives from a woman aged 25 to 45 in good health and CMV-seronegative. The J gene is TRBJ1-1, the V gene TRBV6-5; the table's D call TRBD1 went unverified against the DNA. This chain's CDR3 is CASSRPGTETASV.